This T cell receptor beta chain came from a study of shared clonotypes between healthy human individuals. The sample holds one count of this clone. This sample also contains other DNA sequences that code for the same CDR3. How the authors handled the data: ImmunoSEQ junction-only sequences lacked quality scores, so their filtering differed. Assay: immunoSEQ multiplex PCR; the TCRdb copy retains only in-frame clones and omits some. The V and J calls and clone size come from that table; D and trimming were worked out from the DNA. The sample contains some 2,000,000 clones, 85% to 95% of which appear only once. This clonotype was sampled from a man between 18 and 29 years old in good health. The sequencing input was naive CD4+ T cells sorted from blood. Subset defined: CD45RA+ positively selected.

The CDR3 loop reads CASSLAGDSPLHF. The CDR3 nucleotides read TGTGCCAGCAGCTTGGCAGGTGATTCACCCCTCCACTTT. The J gene is TRBJ1-6, the V gene TRBV7-9; D not resolved. Germline V gives CDR1 SEHNR, CDR2 FQNEAQ (reference sequence). Trimming removed 3 bases at V and 8 bases at J, with 8 bases between. There are 13 residues in the CDR3.